The clone carrying this T cell receptor beta chain appeared a single time. Antigen: not known. The repertoire was sequenced with immunoSEQ multiplex PCR; TCRdb's copy has only in-frame clones and lacks some. The sample lists some 30,000 clones, about 90% seen once, with about 7.8% in the top ten. This sample stems from a study of T cells in tuberculosis. Study observations and caveats: Smaller alpha distances in active tuberculosis partly reflected shorter CDR3-alpha lengths.

The V segment lost 6 bases and the J segment 5 bases; nucleotides outside the gene matches: 8. CDR3 length: 15 amino acids. Germline loops: CDR1 SQVTM, CDR2 ANQGSEA. The rearrangement joins TRBV29-1 to TRBJ2-2; 11 bases are shared with TRBD1. The sequence derives from a donor aged 10-35 years with latent tuberculosis or without tuberculosis infection. Some clones in this sample may be carry-over from other donors' samples. The sample taken for sequencing was PBMCs. DNA of the CDR3: TGCAGCGTGAGGACAGGGGGCGTTGGAACCGGGGAGCTGTTTTTT. It encodes CSVRTGGVGTGELFF.